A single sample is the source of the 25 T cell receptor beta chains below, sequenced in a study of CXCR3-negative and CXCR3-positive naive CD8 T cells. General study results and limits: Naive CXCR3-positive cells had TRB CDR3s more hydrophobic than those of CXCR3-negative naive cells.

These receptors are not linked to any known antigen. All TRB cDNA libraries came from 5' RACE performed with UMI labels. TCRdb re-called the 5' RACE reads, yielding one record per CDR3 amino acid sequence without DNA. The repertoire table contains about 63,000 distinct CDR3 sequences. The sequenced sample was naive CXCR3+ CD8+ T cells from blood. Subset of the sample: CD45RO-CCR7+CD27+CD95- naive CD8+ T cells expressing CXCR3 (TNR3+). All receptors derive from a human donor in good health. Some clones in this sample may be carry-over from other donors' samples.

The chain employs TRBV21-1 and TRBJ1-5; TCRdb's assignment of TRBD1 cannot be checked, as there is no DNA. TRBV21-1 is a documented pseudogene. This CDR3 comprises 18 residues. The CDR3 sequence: CASSKAYYRQGSNQPQHF.

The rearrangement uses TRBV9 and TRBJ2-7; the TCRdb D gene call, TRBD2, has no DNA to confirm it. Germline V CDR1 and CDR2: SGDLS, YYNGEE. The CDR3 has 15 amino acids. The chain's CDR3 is CASSVGKAGGEEQYF.

The CDR3 reads CASSQTSDSSYNELFF. The chain has TRBV14 and TRBJ2-1. The V gene's germline CDR1 is SGHDN and CDR2 FVKESK. There are 16 residues in the CDR3.

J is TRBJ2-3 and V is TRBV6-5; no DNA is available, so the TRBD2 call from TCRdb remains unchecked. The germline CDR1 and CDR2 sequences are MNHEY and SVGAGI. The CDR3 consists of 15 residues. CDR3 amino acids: CASAGLAGLTDTQYF.

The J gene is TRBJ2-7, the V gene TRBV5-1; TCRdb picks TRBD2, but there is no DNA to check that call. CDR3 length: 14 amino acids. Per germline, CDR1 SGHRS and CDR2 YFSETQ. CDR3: CASSLGTSPYEQYF.

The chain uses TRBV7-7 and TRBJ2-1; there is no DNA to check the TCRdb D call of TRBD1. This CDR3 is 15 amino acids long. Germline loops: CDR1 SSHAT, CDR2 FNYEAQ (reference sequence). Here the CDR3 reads CASSYMTGLGNEQFF.

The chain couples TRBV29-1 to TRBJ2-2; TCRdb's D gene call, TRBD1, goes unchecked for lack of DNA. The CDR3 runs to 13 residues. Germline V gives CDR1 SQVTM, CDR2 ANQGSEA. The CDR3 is CSADRENTGELFF.

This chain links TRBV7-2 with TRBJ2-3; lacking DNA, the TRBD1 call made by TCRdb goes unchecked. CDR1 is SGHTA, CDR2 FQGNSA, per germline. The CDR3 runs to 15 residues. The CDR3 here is CASSLVTGGWDTQYF.

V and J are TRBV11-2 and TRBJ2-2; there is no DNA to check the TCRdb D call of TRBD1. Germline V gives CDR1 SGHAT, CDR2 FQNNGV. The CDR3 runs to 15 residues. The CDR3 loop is CASSLVVPGIGELFF. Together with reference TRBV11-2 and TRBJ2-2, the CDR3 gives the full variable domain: EAGVAQSPRYKIIEKRQSVAFWCNPISGHATLYWYQQILGQGPKLLIQFQNNGVVDDSQLPKDRFSAERLKGVDSTLKIQPAKLEDSAVYLCASSLVVPGIGELFFGEGSRLTVL.

The chain's CDR3 is CASSSEGGNNEQFF. The chain recombines TRBV7-9 with TRBJ2-1; TCRdb proposes TRBD1, but this gene call is untestable without DNA. From germline, CDR1 is SEHNR and CDR2 FQNEAQ (reference sequence). The CDR3 spans 14 residues.

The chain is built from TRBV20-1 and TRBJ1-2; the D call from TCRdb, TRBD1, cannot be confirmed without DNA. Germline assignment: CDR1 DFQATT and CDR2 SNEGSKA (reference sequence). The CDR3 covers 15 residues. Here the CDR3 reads CSARDPQTAGYGYTF.

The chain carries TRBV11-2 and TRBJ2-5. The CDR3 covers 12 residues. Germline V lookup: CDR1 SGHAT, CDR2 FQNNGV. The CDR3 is CASSFVEETQYF.

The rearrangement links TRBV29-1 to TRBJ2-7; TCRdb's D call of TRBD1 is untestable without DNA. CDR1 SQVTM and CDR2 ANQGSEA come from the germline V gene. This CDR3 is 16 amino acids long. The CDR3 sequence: CSVEWGGQGDNYEQYF.

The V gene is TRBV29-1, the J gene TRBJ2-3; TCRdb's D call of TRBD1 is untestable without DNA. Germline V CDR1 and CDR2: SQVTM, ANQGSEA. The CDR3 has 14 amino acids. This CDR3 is CSVGKQGSTDTQYF.

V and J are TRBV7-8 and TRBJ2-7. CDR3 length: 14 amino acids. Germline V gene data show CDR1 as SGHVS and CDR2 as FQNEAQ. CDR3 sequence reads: CASSLESSSYEQYF.

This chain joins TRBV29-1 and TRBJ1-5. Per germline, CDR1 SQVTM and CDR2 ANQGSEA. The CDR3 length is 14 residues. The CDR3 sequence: CSVEDLGEGQPQHF.

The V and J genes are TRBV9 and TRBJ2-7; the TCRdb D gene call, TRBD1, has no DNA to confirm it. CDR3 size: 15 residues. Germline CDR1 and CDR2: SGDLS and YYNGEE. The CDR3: CASSVDGGGAYEQYF.

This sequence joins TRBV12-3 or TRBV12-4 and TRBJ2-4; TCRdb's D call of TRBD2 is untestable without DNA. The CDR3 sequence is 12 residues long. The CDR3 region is CASALLRDIQYF.

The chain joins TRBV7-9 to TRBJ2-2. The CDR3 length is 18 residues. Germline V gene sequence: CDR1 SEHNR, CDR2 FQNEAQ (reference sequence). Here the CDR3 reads CASSLELVGNLNTGELFF.

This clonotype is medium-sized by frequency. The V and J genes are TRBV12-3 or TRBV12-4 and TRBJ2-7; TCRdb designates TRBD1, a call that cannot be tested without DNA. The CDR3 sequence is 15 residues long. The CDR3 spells CASSLLRQGDYEQYF.

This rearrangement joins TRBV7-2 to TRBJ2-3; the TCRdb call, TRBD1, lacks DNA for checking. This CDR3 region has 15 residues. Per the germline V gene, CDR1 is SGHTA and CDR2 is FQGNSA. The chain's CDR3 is CASSSLGDYPNTQYF.

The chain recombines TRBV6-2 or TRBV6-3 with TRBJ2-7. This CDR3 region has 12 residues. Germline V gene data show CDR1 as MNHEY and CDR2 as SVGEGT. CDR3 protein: CASSWIDYEQYF.

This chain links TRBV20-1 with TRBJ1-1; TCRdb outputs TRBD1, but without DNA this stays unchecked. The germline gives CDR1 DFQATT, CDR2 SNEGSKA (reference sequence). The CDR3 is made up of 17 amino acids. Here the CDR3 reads CSARAPIGRTGVTEAFF.

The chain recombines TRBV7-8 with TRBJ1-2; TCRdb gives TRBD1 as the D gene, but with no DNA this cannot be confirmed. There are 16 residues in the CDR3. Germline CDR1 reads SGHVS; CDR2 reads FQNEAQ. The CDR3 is CASSSVDGVLGYGYTF.

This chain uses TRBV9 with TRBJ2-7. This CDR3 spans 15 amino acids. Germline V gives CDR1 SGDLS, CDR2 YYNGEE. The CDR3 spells CASTEGPADSYEQYF.